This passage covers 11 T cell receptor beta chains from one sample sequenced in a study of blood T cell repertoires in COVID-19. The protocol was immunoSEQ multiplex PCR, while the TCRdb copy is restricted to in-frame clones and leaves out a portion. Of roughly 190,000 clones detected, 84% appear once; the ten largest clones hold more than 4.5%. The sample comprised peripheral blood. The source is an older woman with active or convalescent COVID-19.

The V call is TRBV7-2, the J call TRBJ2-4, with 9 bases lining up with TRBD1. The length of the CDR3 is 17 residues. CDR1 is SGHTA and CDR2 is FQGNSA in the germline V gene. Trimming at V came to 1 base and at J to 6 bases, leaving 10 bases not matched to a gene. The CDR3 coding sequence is TGTGCCAGCAGCTTAGACACAGGGGGCGCGCAGGGAAACATTCAGTACTTC. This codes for CASSLDTGGAQGNIQYF. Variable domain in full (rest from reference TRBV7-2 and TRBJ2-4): GAGVSQSPSNKVTEKGKDVELRCDPISGHTALYWYRQSLGQGLEFLIYFQGNSAPDKSGLPSDRFSAERTGGSVSTLTIQRTQQEDSAVYLCASSLDTGGAQGNIQYFGAGTRLSVL.

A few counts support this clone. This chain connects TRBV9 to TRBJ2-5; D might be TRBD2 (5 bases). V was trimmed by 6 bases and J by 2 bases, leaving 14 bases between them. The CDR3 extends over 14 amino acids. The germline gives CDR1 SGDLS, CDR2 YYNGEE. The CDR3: CASNGGRAQETQYF. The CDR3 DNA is TGTGCCAGCAACGGAGGACGGGCTCAAGAGACCCAGTACTTC.

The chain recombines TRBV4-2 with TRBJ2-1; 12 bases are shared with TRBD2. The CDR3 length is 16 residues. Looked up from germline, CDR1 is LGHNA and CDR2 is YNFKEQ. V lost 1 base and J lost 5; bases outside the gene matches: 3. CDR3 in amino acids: CASSQGRLAGDNEQFF. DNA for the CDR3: TGTGCCAGCAGCCAAGGTCGACTAGCGGGGGACAATGAGCAGTTCTTC.

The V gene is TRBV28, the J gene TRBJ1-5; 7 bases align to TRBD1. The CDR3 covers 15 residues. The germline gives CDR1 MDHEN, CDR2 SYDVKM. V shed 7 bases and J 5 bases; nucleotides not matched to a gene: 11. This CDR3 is CASTIQGTAYQPQHF. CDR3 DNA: TGTGCCAGCACCATTCAGGGGACAGCATATCAGCCCCAGCATTTT.

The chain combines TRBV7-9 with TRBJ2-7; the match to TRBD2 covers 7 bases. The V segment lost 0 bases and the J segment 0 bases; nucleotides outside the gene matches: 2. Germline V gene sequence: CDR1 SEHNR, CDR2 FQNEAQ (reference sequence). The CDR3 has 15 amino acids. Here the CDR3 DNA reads TGTGCCAGCAGCTTAGCGGGAGGGAGCTCCTACGAGCAGTACTTC. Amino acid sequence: CASSLAGGSSYEQYF.

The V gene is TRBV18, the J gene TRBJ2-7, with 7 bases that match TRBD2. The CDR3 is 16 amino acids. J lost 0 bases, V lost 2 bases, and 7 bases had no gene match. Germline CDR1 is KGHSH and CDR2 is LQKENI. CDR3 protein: CASSPGEGGLSYEQYF. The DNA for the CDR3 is TGTGCCAGCTCACCAGGGGAGGGAGGACTCTCCTACGAGCAGTACTTC.

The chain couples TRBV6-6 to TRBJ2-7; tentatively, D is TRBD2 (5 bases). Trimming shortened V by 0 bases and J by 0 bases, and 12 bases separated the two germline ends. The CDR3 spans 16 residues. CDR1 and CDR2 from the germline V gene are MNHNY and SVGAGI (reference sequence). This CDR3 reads CASSYSTGVSSYEQYF. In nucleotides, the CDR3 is TGTGCCAGCAGTTACTCCACCGGGGTCAGCTCCTACGAGCAGTACTTC.

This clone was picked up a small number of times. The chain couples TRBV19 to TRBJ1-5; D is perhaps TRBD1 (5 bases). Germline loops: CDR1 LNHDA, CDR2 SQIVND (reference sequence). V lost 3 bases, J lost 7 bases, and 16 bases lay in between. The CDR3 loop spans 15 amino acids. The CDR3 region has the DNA TGTGCCAGTAGTATGGCAGCGGGACGGGGGCAGCCCCAGCATTTT. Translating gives CASSMAAGRGQPQHF.

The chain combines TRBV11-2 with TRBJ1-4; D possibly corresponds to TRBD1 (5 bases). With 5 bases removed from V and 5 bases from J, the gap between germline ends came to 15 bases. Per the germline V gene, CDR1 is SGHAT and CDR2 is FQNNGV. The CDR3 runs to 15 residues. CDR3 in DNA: TGTGCCAGCAGCATAGGCAGGGATTGGAATGAAAAACTGTTTTTT. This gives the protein CASSIGRDWNEKLFF.

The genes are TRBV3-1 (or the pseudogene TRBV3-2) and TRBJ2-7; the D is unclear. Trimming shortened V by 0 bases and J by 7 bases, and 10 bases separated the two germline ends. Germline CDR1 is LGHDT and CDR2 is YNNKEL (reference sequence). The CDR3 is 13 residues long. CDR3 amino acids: CASSQEATYEQYF. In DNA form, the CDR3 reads TGTGCCAGCAGCCAAGAGGCAACATATGAGCAGTACTTC.

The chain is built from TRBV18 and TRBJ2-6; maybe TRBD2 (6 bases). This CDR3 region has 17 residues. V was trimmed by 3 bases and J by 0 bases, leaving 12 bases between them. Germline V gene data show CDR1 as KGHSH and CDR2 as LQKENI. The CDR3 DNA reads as TGTGCCAGCTCACCGGGGGGACGGAGCTCTGGGGCCAACGTCCTGACTTTC. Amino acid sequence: CASSPGGRSSGANVLTF. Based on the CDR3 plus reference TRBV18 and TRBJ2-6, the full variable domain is NAGVMQNPRHLVRRRGQEARLRCSPMKGHSHVYWYRQLPEEGLKFMVYLQKENIIDESGMPKERFSAEFPKEGPSILRIQQVVRGDSAAYFCASSPGGRSSGANVLTFGAGSRLTVL.